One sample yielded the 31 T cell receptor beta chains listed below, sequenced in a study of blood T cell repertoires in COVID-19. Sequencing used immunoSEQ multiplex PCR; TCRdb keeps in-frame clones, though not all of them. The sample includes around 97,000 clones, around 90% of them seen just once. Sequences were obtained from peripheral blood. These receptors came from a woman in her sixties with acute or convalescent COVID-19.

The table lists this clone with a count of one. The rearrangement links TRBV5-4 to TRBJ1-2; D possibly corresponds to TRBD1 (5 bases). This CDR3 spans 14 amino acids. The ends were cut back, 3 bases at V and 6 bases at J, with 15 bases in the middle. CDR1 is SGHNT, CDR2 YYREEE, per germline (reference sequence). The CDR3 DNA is TGTGCCAGCAGCTCAATAGACAGATTAGATGGCTACACCTTC. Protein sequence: CASSSIDRLDGYTF.

The CDR3 DNA follows: TGTGCCTGGAGTGTAGGCAGGGAGACCCAGTACTTC. Translating gives CAWSVGRETQYF. V and J are TRBV30 and TRBJ2-5; D is undetermined. Germline V gives CDR1 GTSNPN, CDR2 SVGIG (reference sequence). V lost 0 bases to trimming and J lost 5 bases, with 7 bases between them. This CDR3 is built from 12 residues.

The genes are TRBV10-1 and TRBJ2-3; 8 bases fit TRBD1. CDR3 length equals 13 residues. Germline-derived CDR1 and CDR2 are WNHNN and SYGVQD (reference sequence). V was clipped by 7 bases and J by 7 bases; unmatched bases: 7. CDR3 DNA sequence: TGCGCCAGCAAAGACAGGGGATCCCATACGCAGTATTTT. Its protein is CASKDRGSHTQYF.

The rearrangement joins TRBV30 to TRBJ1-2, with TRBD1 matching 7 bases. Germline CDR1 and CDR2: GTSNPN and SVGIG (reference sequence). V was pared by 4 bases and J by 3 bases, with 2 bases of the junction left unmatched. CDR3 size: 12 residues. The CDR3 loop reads CAWNQGDYGYTF. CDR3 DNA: TGTGCCTGGAACCAGGGGGACTATGGCTACACCTTC.

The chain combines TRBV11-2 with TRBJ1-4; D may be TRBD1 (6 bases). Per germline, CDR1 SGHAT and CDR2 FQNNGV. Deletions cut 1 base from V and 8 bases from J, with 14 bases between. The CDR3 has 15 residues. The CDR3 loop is CASSLGLQGTEKLFF. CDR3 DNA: TGTGCCAGCAGCTTAGGACTTCAGGGGACGGAAAAACTGTTTTTT.

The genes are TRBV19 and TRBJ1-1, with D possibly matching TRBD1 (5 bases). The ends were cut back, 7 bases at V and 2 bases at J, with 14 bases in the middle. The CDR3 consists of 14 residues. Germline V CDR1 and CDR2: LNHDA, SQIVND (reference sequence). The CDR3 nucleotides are TGTGCCAGTAACCCGACAGCCATTAACACTGAAGCTTTCTTT. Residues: CASNPTAINTEAFF. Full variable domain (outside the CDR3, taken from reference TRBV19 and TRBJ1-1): DGGITQSPKYLFRKEGQNVTLSCEQNLNHDAMYWYRQDPGQGLRLIYYSQIVNDFQKGDIAEGYSVSREKKESFPLTVTSAQKNPTAFYLCASNPTAINTEAFFGQGTRLTVV.

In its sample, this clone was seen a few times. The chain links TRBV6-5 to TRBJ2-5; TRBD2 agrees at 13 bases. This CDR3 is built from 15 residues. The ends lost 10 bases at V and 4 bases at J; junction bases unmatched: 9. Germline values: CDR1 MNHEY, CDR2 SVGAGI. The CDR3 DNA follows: TGTGCCACCCCACGGGGACTAGCGGGAACAGAGACCCAGTACTTC. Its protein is CATPRGLAGTETQYF.

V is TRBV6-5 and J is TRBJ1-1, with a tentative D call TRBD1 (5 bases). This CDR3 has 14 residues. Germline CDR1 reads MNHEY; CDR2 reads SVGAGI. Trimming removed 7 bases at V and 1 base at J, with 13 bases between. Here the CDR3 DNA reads TGTGCCAGCACTCAAGGAGGGGCGAACACTGAAGCTTTCTTT. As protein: CASTQGGANTEAFF.

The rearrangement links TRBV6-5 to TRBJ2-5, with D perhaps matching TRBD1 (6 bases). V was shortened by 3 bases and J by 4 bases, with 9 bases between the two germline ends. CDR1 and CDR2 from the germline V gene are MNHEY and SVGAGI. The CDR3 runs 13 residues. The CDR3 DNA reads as TGTGCCAGCAGTTATCAGGGGCGAGAGACCCAGTACTTC. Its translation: CASSYQGRETQYF.

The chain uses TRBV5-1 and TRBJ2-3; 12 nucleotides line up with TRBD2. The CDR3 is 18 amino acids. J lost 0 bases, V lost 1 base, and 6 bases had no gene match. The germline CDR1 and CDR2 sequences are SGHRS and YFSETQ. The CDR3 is CASSLTSGRLRSTDTQYF. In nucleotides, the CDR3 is TGCGCCAGCAGCTTGACTAGCGGGAGGTTAAGGAGCACAGATACGCAGTATTTT.

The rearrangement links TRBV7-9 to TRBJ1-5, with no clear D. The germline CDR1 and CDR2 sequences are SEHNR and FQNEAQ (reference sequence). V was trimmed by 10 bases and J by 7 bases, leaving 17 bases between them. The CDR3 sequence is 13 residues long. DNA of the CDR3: TGTGCCATCTCGGACGGGGTGGTGCAGCCCCAGCATTTT. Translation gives CAISDGVVQPQHF.

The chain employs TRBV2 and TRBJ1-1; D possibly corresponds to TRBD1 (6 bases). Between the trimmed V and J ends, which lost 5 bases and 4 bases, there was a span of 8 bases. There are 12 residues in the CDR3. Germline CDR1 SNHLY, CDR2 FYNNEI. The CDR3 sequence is CASSQGITEAFF. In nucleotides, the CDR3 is TGTGCCAGCAGTCAGGGGATCACTGAAGCTTTCTTT.

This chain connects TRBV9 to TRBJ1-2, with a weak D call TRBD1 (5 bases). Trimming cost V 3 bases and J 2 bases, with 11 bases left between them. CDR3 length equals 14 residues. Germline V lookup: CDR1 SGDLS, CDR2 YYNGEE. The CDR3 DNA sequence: TGTGCCAGCAGCGCATCAGGGTTAAACTATGGCTACACCTTC. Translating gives CASSASGLNYGYTF.

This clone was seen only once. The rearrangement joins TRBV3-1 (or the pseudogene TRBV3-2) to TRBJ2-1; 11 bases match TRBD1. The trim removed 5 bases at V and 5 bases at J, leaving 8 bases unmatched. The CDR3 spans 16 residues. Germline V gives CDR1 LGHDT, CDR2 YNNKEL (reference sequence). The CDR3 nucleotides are TGTGCCAGCAGCAAGGGACAGGGGGGTATGCACAATGAGCAGTTCTTC. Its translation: CASSKGQGGMHNEQFF.

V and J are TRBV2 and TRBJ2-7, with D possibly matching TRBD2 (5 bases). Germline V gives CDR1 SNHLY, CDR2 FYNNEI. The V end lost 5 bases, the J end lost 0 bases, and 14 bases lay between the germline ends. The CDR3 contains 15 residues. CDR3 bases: TGTGCCAGCAGTCAGGACTGGGCCAGCTCCTACGAGCAGTACGTC. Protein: CASSQDWASSYEQYV.

Written as DNA, the CDR3 is TGTGCCAGTAGTATCTTCGCCCTAGCTAACTATGGCTACACCTTC. Translating it yields CASSIFALANYGYTF. This chain uses TRBV19 with TRBJ1-2, with D unresolved. The germline V and J ends were trimmed by 3 bases and 0 bases, with 11 bases remaining between them. Per the germline V gene, CDR1 is LNHDA and CDR2 is SQIVND (reference sequence). The CDR3 has 15 amino acids.

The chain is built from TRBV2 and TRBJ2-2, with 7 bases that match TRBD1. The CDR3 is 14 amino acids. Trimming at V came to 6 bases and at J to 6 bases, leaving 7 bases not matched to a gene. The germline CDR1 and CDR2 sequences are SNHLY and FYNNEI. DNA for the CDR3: TGTGCCAGCAGAGACAGGGACGTCCCCGGGGAGCTGTTTTTT. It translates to CASRDRDVPGELFF.

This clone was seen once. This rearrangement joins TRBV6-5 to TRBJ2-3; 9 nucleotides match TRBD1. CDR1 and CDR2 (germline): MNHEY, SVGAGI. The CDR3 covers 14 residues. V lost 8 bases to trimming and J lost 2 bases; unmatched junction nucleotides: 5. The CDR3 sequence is CASRTGEFTDTQYF. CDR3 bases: TGTGCCAGCCGGACAGGGGAGTTCACAGATACGCAGTATTTT.

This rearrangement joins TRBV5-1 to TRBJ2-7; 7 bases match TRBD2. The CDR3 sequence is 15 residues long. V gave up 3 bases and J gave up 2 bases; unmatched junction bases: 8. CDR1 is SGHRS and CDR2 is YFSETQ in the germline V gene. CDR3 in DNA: TGCGCCAGCAGCTACCGTAGCGGGTCGGCCTACGAGCAGTACTTC. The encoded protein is CASSYRSGSAYEQYF.

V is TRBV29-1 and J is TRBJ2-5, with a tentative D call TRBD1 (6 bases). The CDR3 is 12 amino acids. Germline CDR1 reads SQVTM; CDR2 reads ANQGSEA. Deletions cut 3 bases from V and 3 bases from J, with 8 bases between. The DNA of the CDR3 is TGCAGCGTTGACCCAGGGGAAGAGACCCAGTACTTC. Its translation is CSVDPGEETQYF.

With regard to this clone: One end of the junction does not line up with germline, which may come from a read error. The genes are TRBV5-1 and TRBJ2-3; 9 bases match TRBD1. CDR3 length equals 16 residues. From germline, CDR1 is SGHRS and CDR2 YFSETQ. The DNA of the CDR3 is TGCGCCAGCAGCTGGGGGGACAGGGTTGGCACAGGTACGCAGTATTTT. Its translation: CASSWGDRVGTGTQYF.

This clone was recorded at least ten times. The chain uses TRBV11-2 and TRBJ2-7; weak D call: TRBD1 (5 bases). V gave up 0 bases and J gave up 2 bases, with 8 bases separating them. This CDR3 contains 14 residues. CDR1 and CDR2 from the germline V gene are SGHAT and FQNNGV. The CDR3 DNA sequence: TGTGCCAGCAGCTTAGAGCTGGGGCCCTACGAGCAGTACTTC. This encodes CASSLELGPYEQYF.

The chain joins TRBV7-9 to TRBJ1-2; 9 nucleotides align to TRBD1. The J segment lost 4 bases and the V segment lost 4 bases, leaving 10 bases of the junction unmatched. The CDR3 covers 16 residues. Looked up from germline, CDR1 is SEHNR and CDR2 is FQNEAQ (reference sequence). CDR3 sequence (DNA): TGTGCCAGCAGCTCAGACGGACAGGGGAGCGCCTATGGCTACACCTTC. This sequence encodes CASSSDGQGSAYGYTF. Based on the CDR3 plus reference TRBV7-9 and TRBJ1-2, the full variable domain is DTGVSQNPRHKITKRGQNVTFRCDPISEHNRLYWYRQTLGQGPEFLTYFQNEAQLEKSRLLSDRFSAERPKGSFSTLEIQRTEQGDSAMYLCASSSDGQGSAYGYTFGSGTRLTVV.

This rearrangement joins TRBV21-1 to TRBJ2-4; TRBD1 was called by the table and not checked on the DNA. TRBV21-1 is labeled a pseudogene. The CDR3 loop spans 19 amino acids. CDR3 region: CASSKASGQTPLAKNIQYF. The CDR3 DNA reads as TGTGCCAGCAGCAAAGCGTCGGGACAGACCCCACTAGCCAAAAACATTCAGTACTTC.

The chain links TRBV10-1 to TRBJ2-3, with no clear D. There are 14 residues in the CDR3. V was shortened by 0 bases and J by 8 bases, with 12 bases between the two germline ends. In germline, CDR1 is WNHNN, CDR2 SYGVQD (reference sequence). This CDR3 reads CASSESGLGATQYF. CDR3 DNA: TGCGCCAGCAGTGAGTCTGGTCTAGGAGCTACGCAGTATTTT.

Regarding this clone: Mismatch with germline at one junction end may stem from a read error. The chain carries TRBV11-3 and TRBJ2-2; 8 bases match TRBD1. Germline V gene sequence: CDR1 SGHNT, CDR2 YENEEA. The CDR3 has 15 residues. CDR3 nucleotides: TGTGCCAGCAGCCCTCAGGGGGCGAAGACCGGGGAGCTGTTTTTT. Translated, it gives CASSPQGAKTGELFF.

The CDR3 loop is CASTPAGLFEQFF. Written as DNA, the CDR3 is TGTGCCAGCACCCCTGCCGGACTTTTCGAGCAGTTCTTC. J is TRBJ2-1 and V is TRBV5-5; TRBD2 might be the D (5 bases). Per germline, CDR1 SGHKS and CDR2 YYEKEE (reference sequence). V shed 6 bases and J shed 10 bases, with 17 bases lying between them. The CDR3 is 13 residues long.

This CDR3 is CASSPNNEKLFF. The DNA for the CDR3 is TGTGCCAGCAGCCCCAATAATGAAAAACTGTTTTTT. V and J are TRBV9 and TRBJ1-4; D is uncertain. V gave up 4 bases and J gave up 4 bases, with 5 bases separating them. This CDR3 is 12 amino acids long. CDR1 is SGDLS, CDR2 YYNGEE, per germline. Full variable domain (missing parts from reference TRBV9 and TRBJ1-4): DSGVTQTPKHLITATGQRVTLRCSPRSGDLSVYWYQQSLDQGLQFLIQYYNGEERAKGNILERFSAQQFPDLHSELNLSSLELGDSALYFCASSPNNEKLFFGSGTQLSVL.

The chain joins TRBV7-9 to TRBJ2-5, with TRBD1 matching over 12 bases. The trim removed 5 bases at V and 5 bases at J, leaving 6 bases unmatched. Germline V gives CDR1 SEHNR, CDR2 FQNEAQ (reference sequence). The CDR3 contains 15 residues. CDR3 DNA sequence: TGTGCCAGCAGCCCCGGGACAGGGGGCCAGGAGACCCAGTACTTC. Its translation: CASSPGTGGQETQYF.

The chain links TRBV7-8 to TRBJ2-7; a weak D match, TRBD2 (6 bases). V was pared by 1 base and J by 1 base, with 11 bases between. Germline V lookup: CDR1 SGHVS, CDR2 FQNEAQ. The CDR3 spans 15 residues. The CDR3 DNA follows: TGTGCCAGCAGCTTAGTTCGCGGGACGTCCTACGAGCAGTACGTC. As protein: CASSLVRGTSYEQYV.

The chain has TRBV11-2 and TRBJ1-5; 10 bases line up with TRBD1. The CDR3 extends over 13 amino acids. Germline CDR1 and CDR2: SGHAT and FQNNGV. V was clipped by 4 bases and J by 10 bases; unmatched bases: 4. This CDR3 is CASSYDRGRPQHF. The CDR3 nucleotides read TGTGCCAGCAGCTACGACAGGGGGCGCCCCCAGCATTTT.